The next 7 T cell receptor beta chains were all read from a single sample in a study of molecular identifiers for immune sequencing clone quantification. TCRdb reprocessed the PCR reads via MiXCR and lists one record per CDR3 protein. The data contain hundreds of thousands of distinct CDR3 sequences, about 25% of them singletons. The sequenced sample consisted of naive CD8+ T cells from blood, with Jurkat cell RNA spiked in. This sample's subset: FACS-sorted CD8+CD4-CCR7+CD45RA+ naive T cells. The receptor set was obtained from a human donor in good health. Some libraries in this study had Jurkat cell RNA spiked in.

This clonotype has ten or more counts. The rearrangement links TRBV12-3 or TRBV12-4 to TRBJ2-4; possibly TRBD2 for D (6 bases). Trimming stripped 3 bases from V and 9 bases from J, with 15 bases between. There are 14 residues in the CDR3. Here the CDR3 DNA reads TGTGCCAGCAGTTTTGAAGGTCCCGGGAGCATTCAGTACTTC. Translation: CASSFEGPGSIQYF.

On this clonotype: Given a much more abundant clone one base away, this may be a read error. Given the absence of the conserved phenylalanine or tryptophan at the CDR3 end, a read error is likely. The rearrangement joins TRBV25-1 to TRBJ1-4; D unresolved. Trimming pared 4 bases from V and 2 bases from J, leaving 11 bases between. Germline loops: CDR1 MGHDK, CDR2 SYGVNS. The CDR3 runs 15 residues. CDR3 DNA: TGTGCCAGCAGTGCGATTAACTCGACTAATGAAAAACTGTTTTCT. Translating it yields CASSAINSTNEKLFS.

This clonotype was observed many times. V is TRBV4-3 and J is TRBJ2-4; D is ambiguous. The germline V gene has CDR1 LGHNA and CDR2 YSLEER. Between the trimmed V and J ends, which lost 8 bases and 0 bases, there was a span of 8 bases. CDR3 size: 13 residues. The chain's CDR3 is CASQPLAKNIQYF. CDR3 DNA: TGCGCCAGCCAGCCTTTAGCCAAAAACATTCAGTACTTC.

This sequence joins TRBV5-6 and TRBJ2-7; D call uncertain. The CDR3 runs 12 residues. The V and J ends lost 4 bases and 1 base respectively, with 6 bases between them. The germline V gene encodes CDR1 SGHDT and CDR2 YYEEEE. CDR3 sequence: CASSAESYEQYF. The CDR3 DNA follows: TGTGCCAGCAGCGCAGAGTCCTACGAGCAGTACTTC.

There are a few counts of this clonotype. The chain carries TRBV3-1 and TRBJ1-1; D call uncertain. Trimming pared 0 bases from V and 1 base from J, leaving 6 bases between. Germline CDR1 and CDR2: LGHDT and YNNKEL (reference sequence). The CDR3 covers 14 residues. The CDR3 DNA follows: TGTGCCAGCAGCCAAGACACCCGGAACACTGAAGCTTTCTTT. Protein product: CASSQDTRNTEAFF.

A note on this clonotype: Possible read error: a much larger clone is one base away. Here the CDR3 reads CASSVDGETGAFF. CDR3 nucleotides: TGTGCCAGCAGCGTAGACGGAGAAACTGGAGCTTTCTTT. This chain links TRBV9 with TRBJ1-1; D is ambiguous. The CDR3 runs 13 residues. The germline CDR1 and CDR2 sequences are SGDLS and YYNGEE. Looking up the rest from reference TRBV9 and TRBJ1-1 gives the full variable domain: DSGVTQTPKHLITATGQRVTLRCSPRSGDLSVYWYQQSLDQGLQFLIQYYNGEERAKGNILERFSAQQFPDLHSELNLSSLELGDSALYFCASSVDGETGAFFGQGTRLTVV.

This clonotype has ten or more counts. The CDR3 loop is CASSQGTLGTDTQYF. The CDR3 region has the DNA TGCGCCAGCAGCCAAGGGACTTTGGGCACAGATACGCAGTATTTT. The chain has TRBV4-3 and TRBJ2-3; possible D gene TRBD2, 5 bases. The CDR3 extends over 15 amino acids. From germline, CDR1 is LGHNA and CDR2 YSLEER. V was clipped by 1 base and J by 1 base, with 9 bases between them.